Below, 3 T cell receptor beta chains from the same sample are listed, as sequenced in a study of cytomegalovirus exposure and HLA in healthy donors. PCR used 60 Vbeta primers and 13 Jbeta primers. The method was immunoSEQ multiplex PCR; TCRdb's version includes in-frame clones alone and lacks a portion of them. The top ten clones hold under 0.6% of a sample with around 230,000 clones, roughly 78% of them seen once. The specimen sequenced was PBMCs. These receptors all come from a boy between 10 and 17 years old in good health and CMV-seronegative.

The J gene is TRBJ1-1, the V gene TRBV18; tentative D call: TRBD1 (6 bases). Deletions cut 5 bases from V and 1 base from J, with 11 bases between. This CDR3 is 14 amino acids long. Germline V gene lookup returns CDR1 KGHSH and CDR2 LQKENI. The CDR3 sequence is CASSSWTENTEAFF. CDR3 nucleotide sequence: TGTGCCAGCTCATCATGGACAGAGAACACTGAAGCTTTCTTT.

The chain combines TRBV5-1 with TRBJ2-4, with TRBD2 identical over 10 bases. V was clipped by 5 bases and J by 7 bases; unmatched bases: 9. Germline V gene data show CDR1 as SGHRS and CDR2 as YFSETQ. The CDR3 sequence is 15 residues long. In DNA form, the CDR3 reads TGCGCCAGCAGTGAATTATCTAGCGGGAGCAACATTCAGTACTTC. This sequence encodes CASSELSSGSNIQYF.

CDR3 coding DNA: TGTGCCAGCAGTGAGCCAGGTTTAGACTATGGCTACACCTTC. Translated, it gives CASSEPGLDYGYTF. The chain carries TRBV25-1 and TRBJ1-2; D remains ambiguous. The CDR3 length is 14 residues. V shed 3 bases and J shed 3 bases, with 11 bases lying between them. Germline-derived CDR1 and CDR2 are MGHDK and SYGVNS.